The clone carrying this TCR beta chain was counted many times. This specimen belongs to a study of early T cells in non-severe SARS-CoV-2 infection. V was pared by 2 bases and J by 2 bases, with 6 bases of the junction left unmatched. The CDR3 is 15 residues long. Germline values: CDR1 SGHVS, CDR2 FNYEAQ. Each CDR3 protein gets one entry after TCRdb re-called the 5' RACE reads with MiXCR. In the table there are about 72,000 distinct CDR3 sequences, roughly 9% of which are singletons. The source material was whole blood. This TCR was recovered from an adult who was a healthcare worker with PCR-confirmed SARS-CoV-2 infection or an uninfected control (not recorded which). J is TRBJ2-7 and V is TRBV7-6, with 7 bases that match TRBD2. The chain's CDR3 is CASSLIAGLTYEQYF. CDR3 coding DNA: TGTGCCAGCAGCTTAATAGCGGGTCTTACCTACGAGCAGTACTTC.